The present T cell receptor beta chain was sequenced within a study of cytomegalovirus exposure and HLA in healthy donors (dated by TCRdb to about 2017). In the study overall: An earlier analysis of under 600 of the donors reported 250 to 350 Gb of sequence data and more than 90 million unique TCR beta sequences from 150 million to 200 million T cells. A later analysis re-analyzed previously published TCR beta repertoires from roughly 690 donors and added high-resolution HLA genotyping to study TCR occurrence patterns. Donor age, sex, ethnicity and CMV serostatus were collected together with the repertoire data. In an earlier analysis of several hundred of the donors, high-throughput TCR beta sequencing was used to judge whether each TCR beta V gene segment behaved as functional or pseudogenic. Besides the first cohort of hundreds of subjects, a separate validation cohort made up of over a hundred different subjects was used. The study was designed to test whether signatures of past pathogen exposure could be identified by cataloging public T cell receptors. All discovery cohort repertoires had been generated on a single sequencing platform. Among some 400 genotyped donors of the cohort, an average of around 220,000 unique TCR beta nucleotide sequences was sequenced per donor, of which 15% to 20% were non-productive. High-throughput TCR immunosequencing, statistical association of individual TCRs with disease status, and machine learning were combined to predict cytomegalovirus infection status. Using immunosequencing, the study profiled T cell repertoires from 640 or so subjects and related those repertoires to cytomegalovirus serostatus. Five DR-DQ haplotypes were treated as single units for association and clustering because of strong linkage in the cohort. The genetic ancestry cluster associated with self-reported Caucasian donors included around four fifths of the 350 to 500 genotyped donors. A later genetic analysis used genome-wide SNP genotypes for about three fifths of the 666 donors, treating that subset as a discovery cohort. HLA typing covered class I and class II loci at four-digit resolution. The number of donors typed differed by locus, with about 629-630 for A, B, C, DRB1 and DQB1, 522 for DQA1, nearly 610 for DPA1, and about 450 for DPB1. About 300 gigabases of sequencing data and 80 million or so unique TCR sequences were included in an early release covering 500 to 750 HLA-typed donors. Rather than using new phenotypic data, the later analysis identified candidate immune exposures from TCR beta sequences and from how often those sequences occurred across donors.

The CDR3 goes from the cysteine to the phenylalanine over 15 residues. Solely the CDR3 DNA is kept, with 45 bases framed from the first base. Germline trimming: 6 bases from V, 0 bases from J; junction bases outside gene matches: 4. For CDR1 and CDR2, the germline V gene lists MDHEN and SYDVKM. Note on this clone: Its antigen is currently not known. Qualities for individual bases were not recorded, and no much larger clone is one base off.

The cohort comprised fewer than 750 healthy bone marrow donors. Cohort members were all nominally healthy when sampled, although unrecorded immune exposures were likely present. The donor was CMV seropositive and belonged to the group of about 290 seropositive cohort members. A peripheral blood sample was provided by each donor, and peripheral blood mononuclear cells were used for TCR beta sequencing. Genomic DNA extraction from the blood cell samples was performed with the Qiagen DNeasy Blood Extraction Kit. General findings and caveats noted by the study authors: The sequencing pipeline was judged likely to have produced a cluster of highly shared sequence variants as a technical artifact. In a later analysis, the rate of TCR association differed among HLA loci, with DRB1 alleles having the most associated TCRs and HLA-C alleles having the fewest. The classifier was reported to diagnose cytomegalovirus status with high specificity and sensitivity in both the original and validation cohorts. Most TCR sequences were seen in very few donors, while some public TCRs were found in many individuals. A later genetic analysis reported fewer N-insertions in productive TCRs among donors in an Asian-associated ancestry cluster than the roughly 620-donor mean. A later analysis found that HLA-associated TCR beta chains were more clonally expanded and had lower generation probabilities than equally common non-associated chains. A total of roughly 160 TCR beta chains were listed by the study as associated with cytomegalovirus. In vitro tests confirmed that three of the cytomegalovirus-associated TCR beta chains recognize cytomegalovirus antigens. The 87-base-pair reads could not distinguish some IMGT-functional V segments, including TRBV6-2 and TRBV6-3, so those segments were excluded. It was suggested by the authors that the approach could potentially be generalized to other disease states and immunological phenotypes. A further reported finding was that TCR beta sequences accurately predicted the HLA-A and HLA-B alleles for most subjects in the first cohort. Roughly uniform sequencing depth across donors was assumed in presence/absence analyses, although this assumption may not hold. Immune exposure information for the cohort was limited to CMV serostatus. At a false discovery rate of 0.05, a later analysis linked under 20,000 TCR beta sequences to specific HLA alleles. HLA typing was unavailable for some donors at each locus, so association tests used only the typed subset. Linkage disequilibrium might explain the correlated functional status among segregating V segments, but an unknown experimental factor could not be excluded. According to a later analysis, parvovirus B19, influenza, CMV and Epstein-Barr virus appeared linked to several top co-occurrence clusters. When HLA alleles, especially DR and DQ, strongly co-occurred, attributing TCR associations to individual alleles was difficult. In a later genetic analysis, a missense DCLRE1C variant was associated with V-gene and J-gene trimming of TCR beta chains, and the association was replicated in an independent cohort. Because counts were too low, some 16 rarely observed V segments, including chromosome 9 orphons, were excluded from the earlier analysis of a few hundred of the donors. In a later analysis, most CMV-associated TCR beta chains were found to appear HLA-restricted, with HLA associations seemingly driven largely by CMV exposure. This cohort had only TCR beta chains sequenced, and the lack of alpha or paired-chain data limited which features could be detected. An earlier analysis of around 540 of the donors showed that most TCR beta V segments appeared in productive rearrangements either about 87% or about 30% of the time, which broadly matched IMGT annotations.

The library was made by the immunoSEQ multiplex PCR assay. For the multiplex PCR, a mixture combining 60 forward primers for TCR Vbeta segments and 13 reverse primers for TCR Jbeta segments was used. The CDR3 region of rearranged TCR beta genes was amplified from genomic DNA with a multiplex PCR assay. Amplified TCR beta libraries were sequenced as 87-base-pair reads on the Illumina HiSeq System. As for the authors' bioinformatics: A later analysis tallied roughly 76 million unique TCR beta chains across the approximately 670 repertoires, and around 12 million of those chains were shared by two or more donors. Raw reads were error-corrected and collapsed into unique sequences by a nearest-neighbor algorithm in which closely related sequences were merged to remove PCR and sequencing errors. V, D and J gene segments were assigned by aligning CDR3 sequences to IMGT reference sequences. For a sequence to be retained, a match of at least six nucleotides was required to both a V gene segment and a J gene segment. A rearrangement counted as productive if the CDR3 had no stop codons and remained in frame with V and J, and every other rearrangement counted as non-productive. Following IMGT convention, CDR3 was defined as the stretch from the second conserved V-encoded cysteine to the conserved J-encoded phenylalanine. Sequences without an unambiguous match to a single V gene segment were excluded from the earlier analysis of over 500 of the donors. An earlier analysis of a few hundred of the donors called V segments functional above 56.7% productive rearrangements and segregating when the between-donor standard deviation exceeded 5%. A statistical classification framework was developed to diagnose cytomegalovirus status using the catalog of TCR beta chain sequences. A later analysis assigned V and J genes by comparing TCR nucleotide sequences with IMGT/GENE-DB human TR gene sequences. Using the TCRdist pipeline, a later analysis assigned CDR3 sequences along with most-parsimonious VDJ recombination scenarios. In a later analysis, every TCR beta chain was defined by the combination of its CDR3 amino acid sequence and its V-gene family, and reads without a unique V-gene family were dropped. In a later analysis, 450 to 600 highly shared, low-generation-probability nucleotide sequences were removed to address suspected cross-contamination and a sequencing artifact. In a later analysis, a clonal expansion index for each public chain was calculated from normalized within-repertoire ranks of inferred template counts. In a later analysis, generation probabilities were computed using a VDJ recombination model fitted to out-of-frame rearrangements, and the results were checked against IGoR. Hypergeometric tests were used in a later analysis to score TCR-TCR, TCR-HLA and TCR-CMV co-occurrence, with a repertoire-size bias correction applied to the TCR pairs. In a later analysis, false discovery rates were estimated by permuting HLA or CMV assignments 20 times. In a later analysis, co-occurring TCRs were grouped using DBSCAN, with TCRdist sequence similarity added in when clustering inside HLA-allele-positive subsets. For co-occurrence clustering, repertoires with fewer than 30,000 or more than 120,000 public chains were excluded, along with five repertoires with anomalous nucleotide sharing. TCRdb obtained this table from immuneACCESS and retained in-frame rearrangements with V and J assigned. These tables miss some clones; where compared with another copy, unresolved V genes account for less than half of the shortfall, and the remainder is unexplained. The D gene and trimming were derived from the DNA, and the V and J assignments and clone size from that table. This sample lists 100,000 to 150,000 clones; 75% to 85% were detected once. The ten largest clones represent about 8.9% of the sample.

The chain is encoded by TRBV28 joined to TRBJ2-3, with TRBD1 matching 9 junction bases. Sequencing was done on a sample of PBMCs. The sequence was obtained from a man aged 25-45 years in good health and CMV-seropositive. The CDR3 region: CASSTTGGSTDTQYF. The bases read TGTGCCAGCAGCACAACAGGGGGCAGCACAGATACGCAGTATTTT. The variable domain in full, with residues beyond the CDR3 obtained from the reference TRBV28 and TRBJ2-3 genes, is DVKVTQSSRYLVKRTGEKVFLECVQDMDHENMFWYRQDPGLGLRLIYFSYDVKMKEKGDIPEGYSVSREKKERFSLILESASTNQTSMYLCASSTTGGSTDTQYFGPGTRLTVL.